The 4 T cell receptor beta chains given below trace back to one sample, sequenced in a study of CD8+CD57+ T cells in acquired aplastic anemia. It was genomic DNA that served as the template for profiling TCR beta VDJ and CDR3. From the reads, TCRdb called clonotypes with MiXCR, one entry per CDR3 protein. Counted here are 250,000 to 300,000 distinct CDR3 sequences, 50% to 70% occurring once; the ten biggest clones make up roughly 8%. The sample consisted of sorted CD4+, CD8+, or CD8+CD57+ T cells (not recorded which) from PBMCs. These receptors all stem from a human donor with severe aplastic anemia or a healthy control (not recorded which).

This CDR3 is CASSLAPRGSYEQYF. The CDR3 DNA reads TGTGCCAGCAGCTTAGCCCCCCGGGGATCCTACGAGCAGTACTTC. The chain links TRBV7-2 to TRBJ2-7, with D perhaps TRBD2 (5 bases). The CDR3 runs 15 residues. The ends were cut back, 0 bases at V and 1 base at J, with 10 bases in the middle. CDR1 SGHTA and CDR2 FQGNSA come from the germline V gene. The entire variable domain, with the rest obtained from reference TRBV7-2 and TRBJ2-7, is as follows: GAGVSQSPSNKVTEKGKDVELRCDPISGHTALYWYRQSLGQGLEFLIYFQGNSAPDKSGLPSDRFSAERTGGSVSTLTIQRTQQEDSAVYLCASSLAPRGSYEQYFGPGTRLTVT.

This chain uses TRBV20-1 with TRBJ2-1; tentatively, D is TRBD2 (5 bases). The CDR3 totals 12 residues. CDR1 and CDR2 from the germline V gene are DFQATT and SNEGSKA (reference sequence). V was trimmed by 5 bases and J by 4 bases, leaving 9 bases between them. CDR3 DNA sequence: TGCAGTGCTTCTGAGCGGTACAATGAGCAGTTCTTC. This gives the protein CSASERYNEQFF.

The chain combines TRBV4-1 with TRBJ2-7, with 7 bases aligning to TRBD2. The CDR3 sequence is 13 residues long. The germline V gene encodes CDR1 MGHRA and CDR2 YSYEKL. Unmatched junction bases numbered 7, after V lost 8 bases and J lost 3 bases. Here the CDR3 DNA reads TGCGCCAGCGCTGCGGGGGTGAGCTACGAGCAGTACTTC. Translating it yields CASAAGVSYEQYF.

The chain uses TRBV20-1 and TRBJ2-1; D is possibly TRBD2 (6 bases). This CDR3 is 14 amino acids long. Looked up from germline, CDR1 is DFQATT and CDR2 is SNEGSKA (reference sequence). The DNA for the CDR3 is TGCAGCGCGCCCCGGGACTTAACTTACAATGAGCAGTTCTTC. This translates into CSAPRDLTYNEQFF.